These T cell receptor beta chains were read from a single sample in a study of CD8+ T cells in alopecia areata. Sequencing used immunoSEQ multiplex PCR; TCRdb keeps in-frame clones, though not all of them. Among about 150,000 clones, around 62% were seen once, and the ten largest hold 35% to 40%. The specimen sequenced was CD8+ T cells sorted from blood. These receptors were collected from a human donor in good health. Each CDR3 is given with its conserved first and last residue. D genes are given only for firm matches. A clone size is listed for some rows: how often the clone was seen (once, few, many), or a class if it is expanded.

j_gene	d_gene	abundance	len	v_gene	CDR3aa	CDR3nt
TRBJ2-7	.	.	10	TRBV29-1	CSVGRDTQYF	TGCAGCGTAGGGCGGGACACACAGTACTTC
TRBJ2-5	.	.	15	TRBV6-5	CASSDRMGVAETQYF	TGTGCCAGCAGCGATCGAATGGGGGTTGCAGAGACCCAGTACTTC
TRBJ1-5	TRBD1	.	15	TRBV27	CASRGTGDSNQPQHF	TGTGCCAGCAGGGGAACAGGGGATAGCAATCAGCCCCAGCATTTT
TRBJ2-3	TRBD2	.	16	TRBV9	CASEGTGGRGTDTQYF	TGTGCCAGCGAAGGAACCGGCGGGAGAGGCACAGATACGCAGTATTTT
TRBJ2-3	TRBD1	.	16	TRBV15	CATSTLGDSSTDTQYF	TGTGCCACCAGCACCTTGGGGGACAGTAGCACAGATACGCAGTATTTT
TRBJ1-4	.	few	14	TRBV27	CASSLSRPQEKLFF	TGTGCCAGCAGTTTATCCCGGCCACAAGAAAAACTGTTTTTT
TRBJ2-3	.	.	15	TRBV11-2	CASSDTGPGTDTQYF	TGTGCCAGCAGCGACACAGGGCCGGGGACAGATACGCAGTATTTT
TRBJ2-7	.	few	13	TRBV29-1	CSVEEGTNYEQYF	TGCAGCGTTGAAGAGGGGACCAACTACGAGCAGTACTTC
TRBJ1-1	TRBD1	few	15	TRBV6-5	CASSLTGGTNTEAFF	TGTGCCAGCAGCCTGACAGGGGGGACGAACACTGAAGCTTTCTTT
TRBJ2-1	TRBD1	.	13	TRBV13	CASSAGQGDEQFF	TGTGCCAGCAGCGCCGGACAGGGCGATGAGCAGTTCTTC
TRBJ2-1	.	.	19	TRBV7-2	CASSRHVGTKPSSYNEQFF	TGTGCCAGCAGCCGTCACGTAGGGACCAAACCGAGCTCCTACAATGAGCAGTTCTTC
TRBJ2-7	.	few	16	TRBV21-1	CASSRGIRGQPYEQYF	TGTGCCAGCAGCAGGGGGATTCGGGGACAGCCCTACGAGCAGTACTTC
TRBJ2-5	TRBD2	.	15	TRBV2	CASSEGIAGKETQYF	TGTGCCAGCAGTGAAGGAATAGCGGGCAAAGAGACCCAGTACTTC
TRBJ2-7	.	.	14	TRBV28	CASSLPEGHYEQYF	TGTGCCAGCAGTTTGCCAGAGGGCCACTACGAGCAGTACTTC
TRBJ1-2	TRBD1	.	13	TRBV6-6	CATLDRAPEGYTF	TGTGCCACCCTAGACAGGGCCCCAGAAGGCTACACCTTC
TRBJ2-3	.	once	14	TRBV9	CASSSRDVTDTQYF	TGTGCCAGCAGCTCTAGAGACGTGACAGATACGCAGTATTTT
TRBJ2-7	.	few	14	TRBV7-9	CASSAPGGHYEQYF	TGTGCCAGCAGCGCCCCTGGGGGGCACTACGAGCAGTACTTC
TRBJ2-1	TRBD2	.	15	TRBV28	CASSLSTSGYNEQFF	TGTGCCAGCAGTTTATCGACTAGCGGCTACAATGAGCAGTTCTTC
TRBJ2-1	.	.	14	TRBV6-5	CASSYSREGDEQFF	TGTGCCAGCAGTTACTCGCGGGAAGGGGATGAGCAGTTCTTC
TRBJ1-1	.	.	16	TRBV4-2	CASSLRVLLRETEAFF	TGTGCCAGCAGCTTGCGCGTCCTTCTCAGGGAGACTGAAGCTTTCTTT
TRBJ1-2	.	.	11	TRBV4-2	CASSQGEGYTF	TGTGCCAGCAGCCAAGGGGAAGGCTACACCTTC
TRBJ2-7	.	.	13	TRBV27	CASSLPGPYEQYF	TGTGCCAGCTCCCTCCCCGGACCCTACGAGCAGTACTTC
TRBJ1-1	.	.	10	TRBV28	CASSDREAFF	TGTGCCAGCAGCGACAGGGAAGCTTTCTTT
TRBJ2-1	TRBD2	.	19	TRBV29-1	CSVALRGTSRLGFYNEQFF	TGCAGCGTCGCTCTTAGGGGGACTAGCCGCCTCGGTTTCTACAATGAGCAGTTCTTC
TRBJ2-1	.	.	17	TRBV28	CASSLQGSWGRVNEQFF	TGTGCCAGCAGTTTACAGGGGTCCTGGGGGCGAGTCAATGAGCAGTTCTTC
TRBJ2-3	.	.	16	TRBV27	CASSLAPGVSTDTQYF	TGTGCCAGCAGTTTGGCCCCAGGGGTCTCCACAGATACGCAGTATTTT
TRBJ1-5	.	once	14	TRBV28	CASSPTGYNQPQHF	TGTGCCAGCAGCCCCACAGGGTACAATCAGCCCCAGCATTTT
TRBJ2-3	TRBD1	.	15	TRBV19	CASAITGVNTDTQYF	TGTGCCAGCGCCATTACAGGGGTGAACACAGATACGCAGTATTTT
TRBJ2-3	.	.	20	TRBV6-1	CASSELFPTTDREDTDTQYF	TGTGCCAGCAGTGAACTGTTCCCGACTACAGACAGGGAGGACACAGATACGCAGTATTTT
TRBJ1-1	.	few	12	TRBV19	CASIVGVSEAFF	TGTGCCAGTATAGTCGGGGTTTCTGAAGCTTTCTTT
TRBJ1-2	TRBD1	.	14	TRBV6-5	CASSRDSSNYGYTF	TGTGCCAGCAGTCGGGACAGCTCTAACTATGGCTACACCTTC
TRBJ2-7	TRBD2	.	13	TRBV29-1	CSVELEAGSEQYF	TGCAGCGTTGAGCTGGAAGCGGGGTCCGAGCAGTACTTC
TRBJ2-7	.	few	12	TRBV4-1	CASSQGRYEQYF	TGCGCCAGCAGCCAAGGTCGCTACGAGCAGTACTTC
TRBJ2-1	TRBD2	.	16	TRBV10-1	CASSERAGAKFDEQFF	TGCGCCAGCAGTGAACGAGCGGGAGCCAAGTTTGATGAGCAGTTCTTC
TRBJ2-5	TRBD1	.	15	TRBV5-6	CASSTMTGHRETQYF	TGTGCCAGCAGCACGATGACAGGGCACAGAGAGACCCAGTACTTC
TRBJ1-5	.	.	14	TRBV2	CASVGTDSNQPQHF	TGTGCCAGCGTCGGGACCGATAGCAATCAGCCCCAGCATTTT
TRBJ1-1	.	once	16	TRBV4-1	CASSQGTATLNTEAFF	TGCGCCAGCAGCCAAGGGACAGCTACATTAAACACTGAAGCTTTCTTT
TRBJ2-5	.	.	15	TRBV2	CASSETTVEGETQYF	TGTGCCAGCAGTGAGACGACGGTTGAGGGAGAGACCCAGTACTTC
TRBJ2-2	.	.	13	TRBV6-6	CASRPTRNGELFF	TGTGCCAGCAGGCCGACTAGGAACGGGGAGCTGTTTTTT
TRBJ2-1	.	.	11	TRBV6-1	CASSGRPEQFF	TGTGCCAGCAGTGGACGCCCCGAGCAGTTCTTC
TRBJ1-2	TRBD1	.	15	TRBV5-6	CASSLRRGHGYGYTF	TGTGCCAGCAGCTTGAGGAGGGGGCACGGCTATGGCTACACCTTC
TRBJ2-1	TRBD2	.	15	TRBV5-1	CASSVTLAAYNEQFF	TGCGCCAGCAGCGTGACACTAGCGGCTTACAATGAGCAGTTCTTC
TRBJ1-5	.	.	13	TRBV5-1	CASSLAPNQPQHF	TGCGCCAGCAGCTTGGCCCCAAATCAGCCCCAGCATTTT
TRBJ2-3	.	.	14	TRBV6-5	CASSPPGSTDTQYF	TGTGCCAGCAGTCCGCCGGGGTCCACAGATACGCAGTATTTT
TRBJ2-7	TRBD2	.	14	TRBV19	CASKTSGRAREQYF	TGTGCCAGTAAAACTAGCGGGAGGGCCCGCGAGCAGTACTTC
TRBJ2-5	.	many	14	TRBV5-4	CASSQKGGYGTQYF	TGCGCCAGCAGCCAAAAGGGGGGATACGGGACCCAGTACTTC
TRBJ2-1	.	few	17	TRBV29-1	CSVEGHLEGGGYNEQFF	TGCAGCGTTGAAGGTCACCTGGAAGGAGGAGGCTACAATGAGCAGTTCTTC
TRBJ2-7	.	once	11	TRBV27	CASGGPYEQYF	TGTGCGAGTGGCGGGCCGTACGAGCAGTACTTC
TRBJ2-1	TRBD1	.	14	TRBV14	CASSRTGDYNEQFF	TGTGCCAGCAGCCGGACAGGGGATTACAATGAGCAGTTCTTC
TRBJ2-1	.	.	14	TRBV6-5	CASSYSKSFNEQFF	TGTGCCAGCAGTTACTCGAAGTCGTTCAATGAGCAGTTCTTC
TRBJ1-1	.	.	13	TRBV4-1	CASSQARGREAFF	TGCGCCAGCAGCCAAGCGCGGGGGCGAGAAGCTTTCTTT
TRBJ1-5	.	.	15	TRBV5-1	CASSSEGGFNQPQHF	TGCGCCAGCAGCTCAGAGGGGGGGTTCAATCAGCCCCAGCATTTT
TRBJ1-2	.	.	11	TRBV29-1	CSVAGQDGYTF	TGCAGCGTCGCTGGGCAGGATGGCTACACCTTC